This TCR beta chain appears in the sequencing data of a study of PD-L1 blockade in urothelial cancer. Germline CDR1 SGHRS, CDR2 YFSETQ. The CDR3 has 15 amino acids. V was pared by 4 bases and J by 1 base, with 3 bases of the junction left unmatched. TCRdb's table, derived via immunoSEQ multiplex PCR, lists solely in-frame clones and lacks some. The sample has 15,000 to 20,000 clones; around 90% are singletons. The sequenced sample was PBMCs, obtained around atezolizumab (anti-PD-L1) treatment. The clonotype comes from a man aged 45-65 years with urothelial cancer. The chain is built from TRBV5-1 and TRBJ2-3; 10 bases agree with TRBD2. For the CDR3, the DNA is TGCGCCAGCAGCCAAGGGACTAGCGGCACAGATACGCAGTATTTT. It encodes CASSQGTSGTDTQYF.